Below, 8 T cell receptor beta chains from the same sample are listed, as sequenced in a study of blood T cell repertoires in COVID-19. The protocol was immunoSEQ multiplex PCR, while the TCRdb copy is restricted to in-frame clones and leaves out a portion. Among about 110,000 clones, 75% to 80% were seen once, and the ten largest hold roughly 17%. Sequencing used peripheral blood. The receptors originated from a woman over 75 with active or convalescent COVID-19.

For this clone: One junction end disagrees with the germline gene, perhaps due to a read error. V usage is TRBV6-1 and J usage is TRBJ1-1, with D hard to call. Germline V gene data show CDR1 as MNHNS and CDR2 as SASEGT. The CDR3 consists of 14 residues. The CDR3 coding sequence is TGTGCCAGCAGCGAAGACAACGTGAACACTGAAGCTTTCTTT. This codes for CASSEDNVNTEAFF.

V and J are TRBV5-1 and TRBJ2-3, with a tentative D call TRBD2 (6 bases). V was shortened by 4 bases and J by 6 bases, with 18 bases between the two germline ends. Looked up from germline, CDR1 is SGHRS and CDR2 is YFSETQ. CDR3 size: 15 residues. CDR3 loop: CASSTPRVGGDTQYF. The CDR3 coding sequence is TGCGCCAGCAGCACTCCCAGGGTCGGAGGGGATACGCAGTATTTT.

This chain links TRBV20-1 with TRBJ2-3; 14 bases line up with TRBD2. Trimming took 3 bases from V and 3 from J; bases not matched to a gene: 2. The CDR3 consists of 15 residues. CDR1 is DFQATT, CDR2 SNEGSKA, per germline (reference sequence). The CDR3 loop is CSASGTSGRTDTQYF. The CDR3 DNA follows: TGCAGTGCTAGTGGGACTAGCGGGAGAACAGATACGCAGTATTTT.

This chain uses TRBV24-1 with TRBJ2-5; the match to TRBD1 covers 10 bases. The junction had 3 bases not matched to a gene; V was cut back by 3 bases and J by 3 bases. Germline CDR1 is KGHDR and CDR2 is SFDVKD. The CDR3 spans 15 residues. This CDR3 reads CATSDPGTGEETQYF. CDR3 in DNA: TGTGCCACCAGTGATCCCGGGACAGGGGAAGAGACCCAGTACTTC.

The chain carries TRBV2 and TRBJ1-2; D is ambiguous. This CDR3 is built from 13 residues. Trimming cost V 2 bases and J 3 bases, with 7 bases left between them. CDR1 and CDR2 (germline): SNHLY, FYNNEI. The CDR3 nucleotides read TGTGCCAGCAGTGAAAGGCAGGACTATGGCTACACCTTC. Protein product: CASSERQDYGYTF.

In its sample, this clone was seen once. This chain connects TRBV7-5 to TRBJ2-1; the table gives TRBD2 as D, unverified against the DNA. TRBV7-5 is a listed pseudogene. The CDR3 runs to 18 residues. The CDR3 is CARSLISGRTSSYNEQFF. CDR3 sequence (DNA): TGTGCCAGAAGCTTAATTAGCGGGAGAACCAGCTCCTACAATGAGCAGTTCTTC.

This clone appeared a single time. The chain carries TRBV10-2 and TRBJ1-6, with 7 nucleotides matching TRBD1. The CDR3 totals 16 residues. Per germline, CDR1 WSHSY and CDR2 SAAADI. The J segment lost 5 bases and the V segment lost 3 bases, leaving 7 bases of the junction unmatched. In DNA form, the CDR3 reads TGCGCCAGCAGTGATAGACAGGGTCGGAATAATTCACCCCTCCACTTT. Translating gives CASSDRQGRNNSPLHF.

This clone was recorded only once. The chain recombines TRBV7-9 with TRBJ2-1, with TRBD2 matching 12 bases. The length of the CDR3 is 15 residues. Germline assignment: CDR1 SEHNR and CDR2 FQNEAQ (reference sequence). Trimming cost V 5 bases and J 4 bases; bases outside gene matches: 3. The DNA of the CDR3 is TGTGCCAGCAGCCGGACTAGCGGGGATTACAATGAGCAGTTCTTC. This encodes CASSRTSGDYNEQFF. The full variable domain, in which reference TRBV7-9 and TRBJ2-1 provide the parts outside the CDR3, is DTGVSQNPRHKITKRGQNVTFRCDPISEHNRLYWYRQTLGQGPEFLTYFQNEAQLEKSRLLSDRFSAERPKGSFSTLEIQRTEQGDSAMYLCASSRTSGDYNEQFFGPGTRLTVL.